This T cell receptor (beta chain) originates from a study of post-analysis software for immune sequencing data. In the study overall: The cohort encompassed relapsing-remitting, secondary progressive and progressive-relapsing multiple sclerosis disease courses. Study-wide results and caveats: Samples made in the same batch grouped tightly together by F measure. Roughly five TRBV segments were significantly more frequent in patients than in controls. TRBV5-6, TRBV5-1 and TRBV20-1 were among these segments. Controls had significantly higher normalized Chao1 diversity than multiple sclerosis patients.

Comments on this clonotype: Its antigen is unidentified. At one end the junction does not follow the germline gene, possibly because of a read error.

The TCR beta cDNA libraries contained unique molecular identifiers. Each sample of roughly 0.9 to 11 million input T cells yielded about 500,000 cDNA molecules, so each molecule approximated one T cell. TCRdb recomputed calls from the PCR reads with MiXCR, one row per CDR3 protein. The sample includes roughly 800,000 distinct CDR3 sequences, around 50% of them seen just once. From germline, CDR1 is MNHEY and CDR2 SVGEGT. The CDR3 runs to 13 residues. The sequenced material came from blood. V is TRBV6-2 or TRBV6-3 and J is TRBJ2-5; no definite D call. This TCR came from a girl aged 5 to 17 with multiple sclerosis. This CDR3 reads CASSSLSQGTQYF. CDR3 coding DNA: TGTGCCAGCAGTTCCCTTTCCCAAGGGACCCAGTACTTC.